This T cell receptor (beta chain) emerged from a study of shared clonotypes between healthy human individuals. As for the study in general: Donor ages ranged 18 to 49 years: a couple of women, a few men.

The quantity of DNA used in unsorted PBMC replicate PCRs was 250 to 350 ng, corresponding to about 30,000 T cell genomes. Clones were read by immunoSEQ multiplex PCR, and TCRdb kept only the in-frame ones, dropping some. The sample shows about 450,000 clones, 70% to 80% of them seen only once. To note about this clone: Its target is not known.

Adult donors, all healthy and HIV-negative, had no recent acute infections or vaccinations. Study conclusions and caveats: What limited the represented genetic and exposure-history diversity was the small number of donors.

Trimming took off 3 bases at V and 3 bases at J, with 9 bases between the two ends. CDR1 is LNHDA, CDR2 SQIVND, per germline (reference sequence). CDR3 length: 15 amino acids. The source material was PBMCs. The TCR originated in a woman between 40 and 55 years old in good health. Some clones in this sample may be carry-over from other donors' samples. The chain uses TRBV19 and TRBJ2-6, with D perhaps given as TRBD1 or TRBD2 (5 bases each). The CDR3 sequence is CASSIAGGGANVLTF. DNA of the CDR3: TGTGCCAGTAGTATTGCTGGGGGTGGGGCCAACGTCCTGACTTTC.